This TCR beta chain was found in a study of blood T cell repertoires in COVID-19. Details on this clone: This sample also contains other DNA sequences that code for the same CDR3.

The CDR3 is 14 residues long. CDR1 is SGDLS and CDR2 is YYNGEE in the germline V gene. V was clipped by 0 bases and J by 2 bases, with 5 bases between them. Data came from immunoSEQ multiplex PCR; TCRdb stores just in-frame clones and leaves some out. The sample shows about 520,000 clones, 70% to 90% of them seen only once. The receptor was derived from a human donor in a cohort sampled during active COVID-19. V and J are TRBV9 and TRBJ2-2; D unclear. Sequences were obtained from peripheral blood. The CDR3: CASSVALNTGELFF. CDR3 bases: TGTGCCAGCAGCGTAGCGTTAAACACCGGGGAGCTGTTTTTT.